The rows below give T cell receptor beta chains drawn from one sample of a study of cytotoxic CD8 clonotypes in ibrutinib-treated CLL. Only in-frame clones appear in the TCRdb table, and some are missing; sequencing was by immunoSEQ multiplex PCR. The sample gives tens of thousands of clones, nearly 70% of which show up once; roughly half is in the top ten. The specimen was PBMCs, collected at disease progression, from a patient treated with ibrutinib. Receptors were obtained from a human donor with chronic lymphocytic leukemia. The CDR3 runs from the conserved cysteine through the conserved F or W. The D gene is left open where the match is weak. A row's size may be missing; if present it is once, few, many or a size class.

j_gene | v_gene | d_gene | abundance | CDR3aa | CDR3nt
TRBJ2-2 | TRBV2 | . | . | CATSRTAVDTGELFF | TGTGCCACCTCTCGGACGGCCGTGGACACCGGGGAGCTGTTTTTT
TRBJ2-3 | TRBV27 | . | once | CASSLSPVLIGDTQYF | TGTGCCAGCAGTTTATCCCCGGTCCTCATTGGGGATACGCAGTATTTT
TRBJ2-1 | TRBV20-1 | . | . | CSARGVEQFF | TGCAGTGCTAGAGGGGTGGAGCAGTTCTTC
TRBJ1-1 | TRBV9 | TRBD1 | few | CASSGDSNTEAFF | TGTGCCAGCAGCGGGGACAGTAACACTGAAGCTTTCTTT
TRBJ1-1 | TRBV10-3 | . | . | CAISESAKNTEAFF | TGTGCCATCAGTGAGTCGGCAAAGAACACTGAAGCTTTCTTT
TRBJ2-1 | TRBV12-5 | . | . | CASGGTGVDNQFF | TGTGCTAGTGGGGGTACAGGTGTCGATAATCAGTTCTTC
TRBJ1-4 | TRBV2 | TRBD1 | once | CASSLDRANEKLFF | TGTGCCAGCAGCTTGGACAGGGCTAATGAAAAACTGTTTTTT
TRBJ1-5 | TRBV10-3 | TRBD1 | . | CAISESGQANQPQHF | TGTGCCATCAGTGAGTCTGGACAGGCGAATCAGCCCCAGCATTTT
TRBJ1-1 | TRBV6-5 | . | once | CASSYDRSSSTEAFF | TGTGCCAGCAGTTACGATCGGTCATCCAGCACTGAAGCTTTCTTT
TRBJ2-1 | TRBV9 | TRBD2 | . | CASSVEGDVGTSLGGDEQFF | TGTGCCAGCAGCGTAGAAGGGGACGTCGGGACTAGCTTGGGGGGCGATGAGCAGTTCTTC
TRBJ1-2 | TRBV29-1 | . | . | CSVLQDTYGYTF | TGCAGCGTCCTACAGGATACCTATGGCTACACCTTC
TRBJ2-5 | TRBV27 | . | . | CASSPGWETQYF | TGTGCCAGCAGCCCAGGGTGGGAGACCCAGTACTTC
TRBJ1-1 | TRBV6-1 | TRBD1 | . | CASSEPGQGANTEAFF | TGTGCCAGCAGTGAACCGGGACAGGGGGCGAACACTGAAGCTTTCTTT
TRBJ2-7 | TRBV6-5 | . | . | CASSYGGGRTYEQYF | TGTGCCAGCAGTTACGGAGGGGGAAGGACCTACGAGCAGTACTTC
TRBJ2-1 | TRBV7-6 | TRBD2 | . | CASSLAGGNNEQFF | TGTGCCAGCAGCTTAGCGGGGGGGAACAATGAGCAGTTCTTC